This T cell receptor (beta chain) was retrieved from a study of identical twins. MiXCR, run by TCRdb on the 5' RACE reads, gives a single entry per CDR3 protein. The table includes hundreds of thousands of distinct CDR3 sequences, 9% to 15% detected once. This clonotype came up a few times. Trimming took off 3 bases at V and 4 bases at J, with 21 bases between the two ends. CDR1 LNHNV and CDR2 YYDKDF come from the germline V gene (reference sequence). The CDR3 sequence is 18 residues long. The data also belong to a second study, concerning yellow fever vaccine responses in identical twins.

The rearrangement links TRBV15 to TRBJ2-2; a possible D gene is TRBD2 (6 bases). The sample consisted of PBMCs. The sequence was collected from a woman younger than 30 in good health. As DNA, the CDR3 is TGTGCCACCAGCAGGGTAGTAGTTAGGGGAGGTCCCACCGGGGAGCTGTTTTTT. It is translated as CATSRVVVRGGPTGELFF. The whole variable domain, remainder taken from reference TRBV15 and TRBJ2-2, is DAMVIQNPRYQVTQFGKPVTLSCSQTLNHNVMYWYQQKSSQAPKLLFHYYDKDFNNEADTPDNFQSRRPNTSFCFLDIRSPGLGDTAMYLCATSRVVVRGGPTGELFFGEGSRLTVL.